These 32 T cell receptor beta chains came from one sample sequenced in a study of blood T cell repertoires in COVID-19. Clones were read by immunoSEQ multiplex PCR, and TCRdb kept only the in-frame ones, dropping some. The sample lists 100,000 or so clones; 80% to 95% were seen once. The specimen was peripheral blood. Receptors were obtained from a man in his 70s with acute or convalescent COVID-19.

This sequence joins TRBV1 and TRBJ2-1; the D call in the table, TRBD2, was not verified against the DNA. TRBV1 is a documented pseudogene. CDR3 size: 16 residues. In DNA, the CDR3 is TGCACCAGCAGCCCCTTAGCGGGAGGGCCTATTGGGGAGCAGTTCTTC. This translates into CTSSPLAGGPIGEQFF.

This chain uses TRBV28 with TRBJ1-1; 9 bases agree with TRBD1. The CDR3 loop spans 14 amino acids. The V and J ends lost 6 bases and 4 bases, in that order; junction bases with no gene match: 6. The V gene's germline CDR1 is MDHEN and CDR2 SYDVKM. The CDR3 DNA reads as TGTGCCAGCAGGATACAGGGGGCTACCACTGAAGCTTTCTTT. Protein product: CASRIQGATTEAFF.

The V call is TRBV18, the J call TRBJ1-4; no clear D. The ends were cut back, 6 bases at V and 4 bases at J, with 6 bases in the middle. Germline lookup yields CDR1 KGHSH and CDR2 LQKENI. This CDR3 has 12 amino acids. CDR3 in amino acids: CASSPGNEKLFF. In DNA, the CDR3 is TGTGCCAGCTCTCCGGGTAATGAAAAACTGTTTTTT. The variable domain in full, completed from reference TRBV18 and TRBJ1-4, reads NAGVMQNPRHLVRRRGQEARLRCSPMKGHSHVYWYRQLPEEGLKFMVYLQKENIIDESGMPKERFSAEFPKEGPSILRIQQVVRGDSAAYFCASSPGNEKLFFGSGTQLSVL.

This clone was seen only once. V and J are TRBV2 and TRBJ1-5; 10 bases align to TRBD1. V lost 6 bases to trimming and J lost 7 bases; unmatched junction nucleotides: 9. The CDR3 has 15 amino acids. CDR1 SNHLY and CDR2 FYNNEI come from the germline V gene. The CDR3 region has the DNA TGTGCCAGCAGGGGGGACAGGGGCACGGGGCAGCCCCAGCATTTT. Its protein product is CASRGDRGTGQPQHF. The full variable domain, rest sourced from reference TRBV2 and TRBJ1-5, is EPEVTQTPSHQVTQMGQEVILRCVPISNHLYFYWYRQILGQKVEFLVSFYNNEISEKSEIFDDQFSVERPDGSNFTLKIRSTKLEDSAMYFCASRGDRGTGQPQHFGDGTRLSIL.

V usage is TRBV19 and J usage is TRBJ2-5, with TRBD1 as a possible D gene (7 bases). Germline V lookup: CDR1 LNHDA, CDR2 SQIVND (reference sequence). V shed 1 base and J shed 2 bases, with 20 bases lying between them. The CDR3 loop spans 18 amino acids. In DNA form, the CDR3 reads TGTGCCAGTAGTATAGTCTGGGGGGTACAGGGGCGGCAAGAGACCCAGTACTTC. This codes for CASSIVWGVQGRQETQYF.

This clone was seen a few times. The gene calls are TRBV4-1 and TRBJ1-6; TRBD1 agrees at 10 bases. With V trimmed by 3 bases and J by 0 bases, 8 bases remained unmatched. CDR1 is MGHRA and CDR2 is YSYEKL in the germline V gene. The CDR3 loop spans 19 amino acids. The CDR3: CASSQTPGQGSSYNSPLHF. The CDR3 DNA sequence: TGCGCCAGCAGCCAGACCCCGGGACAGGGGAGCTCCTATAATTCACCCCTCCACTTT.

The chain couples TRBV6-5 to TRBJ2-3; D unclear. In germline, CDR1 is MNHEY, CDR2 SVGAGI. This CDR3 comprises 14 residues. V lost 6 bases to trimming and J lost 2 bases, with 12 bases between them. CDR3 nucleotide sequence: TGTGCCAGCAGCCCCCTTGGCACCACAGATACGCAGTATTTT. It specifies CASSPLGTTDTQYF.

J is TRBJ1-1 and V is TRBV4-1; 11 bases fit TRBD1. Per germline, CDR1 MGHRA and CDR2 YSYEKL. This CDR3 has 15 residues. After removal of 0 bases from V and 11 bases from J, the junction contained 8 bases not matched to a gene. The CDR3 reads CASSQEVGQGVGAFF. CDR3 sequence (DNA): TGCGCCAGCAGCCAAGAAGTGGGACAGGGGGTCGGGGCTTTCTTT.

This chain links TRBV20-1 with TRBJ2-1, with TRBD2 matching 11 bases. V lost 3 bases and J lost 0; bases outside the gene matches: 4. This CDR3 spans 16 amino acids. Germline CDR1 DFQATT, CDR2 SNEGSKA (reference sequence). The CDR3 spells CSASGTSGYSYNEQFF. The DNA of the CDR3 is TGCAGTGCTAGTGGGACTAGCGGCTACTCCTACAATGAGCAGTTCTTC.

V gene TRBV28 combines with J gene TRBJ2-7; 10 nucleotides line up with TRBD1. V lost 4 bases and J lost 3; bases outside the gene matches: 6. Germline V gene sequence: CDR1 MDHEN, CDR2 SYDVKM. CDR3 length: 15 residues. The CDR3 DNA reads TGTGCCAGCAGTTCCCCCGGGACAGGGGACTACGAGCAGTACTTC. Amino acid sequence: CASSSPGTGDYEQYF.

Regarding this clone: Germline is not matched at one junction end, which may reflect a read error. The V gene is TRBV6-1, the J gene TRBJ1-1; the match to TRBD1 covers 11 bases. CDR1 is MNHNS, CDR2 SASEGT, per germline. This CDR3 is built from 13 residues. The CDR3 coding sequence is TGTGCCAGTAGTGGACAGGGGGCGACTGAAGCTTTCTTT. This codes for CASSGQGATEAFF.

The rearrangement uses TRBV18 and TRBJ1-2, with 9 bases lining up with TRBD1. The germline CDR1 and CDR2 sequences are KGHSH and LQKENI. The CDR3 totals 15 residues. Trimming at V came to 3 bases and at J to 4 bases, leaving 6 bases not matched to a gene. CDR3 in amino acids: CASSPGTGKVYGYTF. DNA of the CDR3: TGTGCCAGCTCACCCGGGACAGGGAAGGTCTATGGCTACACCTTC.

The chain combines TRBV6-5 with TRBJ2-7; TRBD1 might be the D (7 bases). CDR1 MNHEY and CDR2 SVGAGI come from the germline V gene. V was clipped by 0 bases and J by 3 bases, with 15 bases between them. The CDR3 is 16 amino acids. The CDR3 coding sequence is TGTGCCAGCAGTTACTCGTCGGGGGCAGGGGGCTACGAGCAGTACTTC. Translation: CASSYSSGAGGYEQYF.

The chain combines TRBV7-6 with TRBJ2-3; 10 bases match TRBD2. The CDR3 has 16 amino acids. Germline CDR1 and CDR2: SGHVS and FNYEAQ. Trimming took 0 bases from V and 3 from J; bases not matched to a gene: 3. The CDR3 protein is CASSLAKAGGTDTQYF. The CDR3 DNA reads TGTGCCAGCAGCTTAGCGAAAGCGGGAGGGACAGATACGCAGTATTTT.

This rearrangement joins TRBV12-3 or TRBV12-4 to TRBJ1-2, with 7 bases aligning to TRBD1. There are 13 residues in the CDR3. J gave up 5 bases and V 3 bases, and 3 bases lay outside the gene matches. The chain's CDR3 is CASSFYRGYGYTF. The CDR3 nucleotides are TGTGCCAGCAGTTTCTACAGGGGATATGGCTACACCTTC.

This clone was picked up one time. The rearrangement uses TRBV18 and TRBJ2-2; D call uncertain. Trimming cost V 5 bases and J 2 bases, with 6 bases left between them. Germline V lookup: CDR1 KGHSH, CDR2 LQKENI. The CDR3 consists of 13 residues. Here the CDR3 DNA reads TGTGCCAGCTCATGGCCCAACACCGGGGAGCTGTTTTTT. Translated, it gives CASSWPNTGELFF. Combining the CDR3 with reference TRBV18 and TRBJ2-2 gives the whole variable domain NAGVMQNPRHLVRRRGQEARLRCSPMKGHSHVYWYRQLPEEGLKFMVYLQKENIIDESGMPKERFSAEFPKEGPSILRIQQVVRGDSAAYFCASSWPNTGELFFGEGSRLTVL.

This rearrangement joins TRBV5-6 to TRBJ1-2; 8 nucleotides match TRBD1. With V trimmed by 0 bases and J by 4 bases, 8 bases remained unmatched. CDR3 size: 16 residues. The V gene's germline CDR1 is SGHDT and CDR2 YYEEEE. The DNA of the CDR3 is TGTGCCAGCAGCTTGGAGGACAGGGCAATTTTCTATGGCTACACCTTC. As protein: CASSLEDRAIFYGYTF. Complete variable domain (other parts from reference TRBV5-6 and TRBJ1-2): DAGVTQSPTHLIKTRGQQVTLRCSPKSGHDTVSWYQQALGQGPQFIFQYYEEEERQRGNFPDRFSGHQFPNYSSELNVNALLLGDSALYLCASSLEDRAIFYGYTFGSGTRLTVV.

The chain couples TRBV3-1 (or the pseudogene TRBV3-2) to TRBJ1-2, with D maybe TRBD1 (5 bases). This CDR3 has 17 residues. V dropped 0 bases and J dropped 3 bases, with 17 bases sitting between them. Germline V CDR1 and CDR2: LGHDT, YNNKEL (reference sequence). CDR3 coding DNA: TGTGCCAGCAGCCAAGATCAAGGAGGGAGGGGCTACTATGGCTACACCTTC. It encodes CASSQDQGGRGYYGYTF.

The rearrangement joins TRBV7-2 to TRBJ2-7; 7 bases map to TRBD2. This CDR3 is built from 15 residues. V gave up 2 bases and J gave up 2 bases; unmatched junction bases: 6. Germline V lookup: CDR1 SGHTA, CDR2 FQGNSA. The chain's CDR3 is CASSLSGDETYEQYF. The CDR3 DNA reads as TGTGCCAGCAGCTTAAGCGGGGACGAAACCTACGAGCAGTACTTC.

The chain employs TRBV5-4 and TRBJ2-2, with 10 bases aligning to TRBD1. Germline V gene data show CDR1 as SGHNT and CDR2 as YYREEE (reference sequence). CDR3 size: 16 residues. V was pared by 4 bases and J by 5 bases, with 8 bases of the junction left unmatched. The CDR3: CASSLRQGAGTGELFF. CDR3 DNA sequence: TGTGCCAGCAGCCTCCGACAGGGGGCAGGGACCGGGGAGCTGTTTTTT.

Of note for this clone: Sequence at one end of the junction differs from germline and may be a read error. CDR3 nucleotides: TGTGCCAGCAGCCAAGATCAGAGAGGTACTACCTTC. This encodes CASSQDQRGTTF. The rearrangement uses TRBV3-1 (or the pseudogene TRBV3-2) and TRBJ2-6; D call uncertain. Germline CDR1 is LGHDT and CDR2 is YNNKEL (reference sequence). This CDR3 region has 12 residues.

The chain employs TRBV10-2 and TRBJ2-1, with D maybe TRBD2 (5 bases). Deletions cut 5 bases from V and 5 bases from J, with 25 bases between. The CDR3 is made up of 18 amino acids. In germline, CDR1 is WSHSY, CDR2 SAAADI. The CDR3 DNA follows: TGCGCCAGCAGTTCACCGGAAGGGTGGCGGGCATCCCACAATGAGCAGTTCTTC. It yields the protein CASSSPEGWRASHNEQFF.

J is TRBJ1-6 and V is TRBV10-1; D might be TRBD1 (6 bases). Trimming shortened V by 2 bases and J by 6 bases, and 14 bases separated the two germline ends. The germline V gene encodes CDR1 WNHNN and CDR2 SYGVQD (reference sequence). The CDR3 is 16 residues long. This CDR3 reads CASSERGGAANSPLHF. The DNA for the CDR3 is TGCGCCAGCAGTGAGAGGGGGGGGGCAGCTAATTCACCCCTCCACTTT.

This chain uses TRBV6-2 or TRBV6-3 with TRBJ2-7; the match to TRBD2 covers 8 bases. After removal of 5 bases from V and 1 base from J, the junction contained 10 bases not matched to a gene. The CDR3 consists of 16 residues. Germline-derived CDR1 and CDR2 are MNHEY and SVGEGT. CDR3: CASSRQSGGLSYEQYF. In DNA, the CDR3 is TGTGCCAGCAGTCGTCAAAGCGGGGGACTTTCCTACGAGCAGTACTTC.

CDR3 bases: TGTGCCAGCAGAAGAGGACAGGGGGTGGCAGATACGCAGTATTTT. Translation gives CASRRGQGVADTQYF. The chain recombines TRBV5-6 with TRBJ2-3; 10 bases line up with TRBD1. Germline CDR1 reads SGHDT; CDR2 reads YYEEEE. V trimming: 5 bases; J trimming: 4 bases; junction bases outside the gene matches: 7. CDR3 length equals 15 residues.

V is TRBV5-5 and J is TRBJ2-2; TRBD2 matches 9 bases. The CDR3 consists of 18 residues. The ends lost 4 bases at V and 2 bases at J; junction bases unmatched: 12. Germline V gives CDR1 SGHKS, CDR2 YYEKEE (reference sequence). DNA of the CDR3: TGTGCCAGCAGCCCTGGTATGCGGCTAGCGGGAAACACCGGGGAGCTGTTTTTT. It yields the protein CASSPGMRLAGNTGELFF.

CDR3 region: CASSLRGPGEKLFF. The CDR3 DNA reads TGTGCCAGCAGCTTAAGGGGCCCGGGTGAAAAACTGTTTTTT. The J gene is TRBJ1-4, the V gene TRBV7-9; tentatively, D is TRBD1 (5 bases). Germline V gene sequence: CDR1 SEHNR, CDR2 FQNEAQ (reference sequence). The CDR3 has 14 residues. Deletions cut 2 bases from V and 7 bases from J, with 11 bases between.

This chain uses TRBV2 with TRBJ1-5; TRBD1 matches at 9 bases. Germline V gives CDR1 SNHLY, CDR2 FYNNEI. Trimming at V came to 6 bases and at J to 7 bases, leaving 13 bases not matched to a gene. The CDR3 loop spans 16 amino acids. The CDR3 DNA reads TGTGCCAGCAGCACGCCGCGGGACAGGGAGGAACAGCCCCAGCATTTT. Amino acids: CASSTPRDREEQPQHF.

This clone has more than one count but fewer than ten. The V call is TRBV13, the J call TRBJ1-1; the match to TRBD1 covers 8 bases. Germline V gene data show CDR1 as PRHDT and CDR2 as FYEKMQ (reference sequence). Trimming at V came to 7 bases and at J to 7 bases, leaving 14 bases not matched to a gene. CDR3 size: 15 residues. For the CDR3, the DNA is TGTGCCAGCACCCCTCCCAGGACAGGGTCATTTGAAGCTTTCTTT. Translated: CASTPPRTGSFEAFF.

This chain connects TRBV27 to TRBJ2-7; TRBD1 matches 10 bases. The CDR3 has 17 amino acids. Germline V CDR1 and CDR2: MNHEY, SMNVEV (reference sequence). Trimming took 6 bases from V and 4 from J; bases not matched to a gene: 15. CDR3 coding DNA: TGTGCCAGCAGCACCATCACGTCGGGACAGGGGAGTTACGAGCAGTACTTC. Translated, it gives CASSTITSGQGSYEQYF.

The chain couples TRBV2 to TRBJ1-5; D possibly corresponds to TRBD1 (5 bases). Trimming pared 8 bases from V and 0 bases from J, leaving 8 bases between. Germline V lookup: CDR1 SNHLY, CDR2 FYNNEI. CDR3 size: 13 residues. CDR3 in amino acids: CASGGDSNQPQHF. CDR3 DNA: TGTGCCAGCGGGGGGGATAGCAATCAGCCCCAGCATTTT.

In DNA, the CDR3 is TGTGCCACCAGCCGAGGTTCGCAGGGGGCCTACGAGCAGTACTTC. Protein: CATSRGSQGAYEQYF. The V and J genes are TRBV15 and TRBJ2-7; 7 bases fit TRBD1. With 5 bases clipped from V and 2 bases from J, the junction kept 9 bases outside the gene matches. Germline lookup yields CDR1 LNHNV and CDR2 YYDKDF (reference sequence). The CDR3 loop spans 15 amino acids.